This entry lists 25 T cell receptor beta chains sequenced from one sample in a study of CD8 T cells in ankylosing spondylitis. Their antigens remain unidentified. Study conclusions and caveats: One TCR beta motif, made up of several highly homologous variants, appeared characteristic of ankylosing spondylitis blood.

TCRdb reanalysed the 5' RACE reads using MiXCR and keeps one entry per CDR3 protein. The repertoire includes over 600,000 distinct CDR3 sequences, about 20% of them detected once, and roughly a fifth sits in the top ten. The specimen was blood, either unsorted or a sorted T cell fraction (not recorded which). The receptors shown here come from a male donor with ankylosing spondylitis.

As regards this clonotype: The germline gene is not matched at one end of the junction; a read error may be the cause. This rearrangement joins TRBV7-7 to TRBJ2-5; TRBD2 might be the D (7 bases). The CDR3 contains 15 residues. Germline-derived CDR1 and CDR2 are SSHAT and FNYEAQ (reference sequence). The chain's CDR3 is CASSEGGVAVETQYF. DNA of the CDR3: TGTGCTAGCAGCGAGGGGGGGGTAGCAGTAGAGACCCAGTACTTC.

This clonotype was counted many times. This chain uses TRBV4-2 with TRBJ1-5, with D perhaps matching TRBD1 (6 bases). Germline-derived CDR1 and CDR2 are LGHNA and YNFKEQ. This CDR3 is built from 15 residues. V dropped 1 base and J dropped 1 base, with 8 bases sitting between them. The CDR3 loop is CASSQGDISNQPQHF. The CDR3 DNA follows: TGTGCCAGCAGCCAAGGGGACATCAGCAATCAGCCCCAGCATTTT.

This clonotype has more than one count but fewer than ten. This chain links TRBV20-1 with TRBJ1-5; the match to TRBD1 covers 8 bases. The CDR3 has 14 amino acids. Germline-derived CDR1 and CDR2 are DFQATT and SNEGSKA (reference sequence). Trimming at V came to 5 bases and at J to 7 bases, leaving 10 bases not matched to a gene. Here the CDR3 DNA reads TGCAGTGCTCTCCAAGGACAGGGAGGGCAGCCCCAGCATTTT. It yields the protein CSALQGQGGQPQHF.

This clonotype was seen a handful of times. This chain connects TRBV12-3 or TRBV12-4 to TRBJ1-2; no definite D call. Trimming stripped 1 base from V and 5 bases from J, with 14 bases between. This CDR3 is 15 amino acids long. The CDR3 coding sequence is TGTGCCAGCAGTTTAGGTCAGGCGGGAATATATGGCTACACCTTC. It is translated as CASSLGQAGIYGYTF.

The rearrangement links TRBV5-1 to TRBJ2-1; D gene unclear. Germline V lookup: CDR1 SGHRS, CDR2 YFSETQ. The CDR3 runs 16 residues. The ends were cut back, 2 bases at V and 6 bases at J, with 18 bases in the middle. The chain's CDR3 is CASSFSSTLWANEQFF. CDR3 nucleotides: TGCGCCAGCAGCTTTAGCAGCACCCTATGGGCCAATGAGCAGTTCTTC. Full variable domain (missing parts from reference TRBV5-1 and TRBJ2-1): KAGVTQTPRYLIKTRGQQVTLSCSPISGHRSVSWYQQTPGQGLQFLFEYFSETQRNKGNFPGRFSGRQFSNSRSEMNVSTLELGDSALYLCASSFSSTLWANEQFFGPGTRLTVL.

V usage is TRBV12-3 or TRBV12-4 and J usage is TRBJ1-1, with no clear D. The germline V and J ends were trimmed by 2 bases and 5 bases, with 12 bases remaining between them. This CDR3 region has 14 residues. CDR3 residues: CASSLNWEETEAFF. CDR3 nucleotide sequence: TGTGCCAGCAGTTTAAATTGGGAGGAGACTGAAGCTTTCTTT.

This clonotype occurred a few times. V gene TRBV27 combines with J gene TRBJ2-7; the D gene is possibly TRBD2 (6 bases). The CDR3 covers 15 residues. In germline, CDR1 is MNHEY, CDR2 SMNVEV (reference sequence). Trimming left V 4 bases short and J 11 bases short, with 24 bases between. The CDR3 DNA reads TGTGCCAGCAGTTCCTCAGGGACTCTACGTCCCCGCGAGTACTTC. It translates to CASSSSGTLRPREYF.

A remark on this clonotype: Germline and junction disagree at one end, which may indicate a read error. This chain connects TRBV7-9 to TRBJ2-3; 9 nucleotides agree with TRBD2. The germline gives CDR1 SEHNR, CDR2 FQNEAQ (reference sequence). This CDR3 is 15 amino acids long. The CDR3 DNA reads as TGTGCCAGCGGCGGGGGGGCCACGAGGACAGATTCGCAGTATTTT. Protein sequence: CASGGGATRTDSQYF.

This clonotype was recorded at least ten times. V and J are TRBV20-1 and TRBJ2-7; D gene ambiguous. V gave up 0 bases and J gave up 3 bases, with 15 bases separating them. CDR3 length: 15 residues. Germline-derived CDR1 and CDR2 are DFQATT and SNEGSKA (reference sequence). CDR3 coding DNA: TGCAGTGCTAGAGATCTCAGTCACGGAGTCTACGAGCAGTACTTC. This sequence encodes CSARDLSHGVYEQYF.

The chain couples TRBV12-3 or TRBV12-4 to TRBJ1-5; TRBD1 agrees at 8 bases. The CDR3 loop spans 15 amino acids. Trimming took 8 bases from V and 9 from J; bases not matched to a gene: 15. CDR3 sequence: CASPGQGPRVGPQHF. CDR3 coding DNA: TGTGCCAGCCCAGGACAGGGCCCACGGGTCGGGCCCCAGCATTTT.

Note on this clonotype: Given the absence of the conserved phenylalanine or tryptophan at the CDR3 end, a read error is likely. V gene TRBV15 combines with J gene TRBJ1-5; D may be TRBD1 (5 bases). Trimming removed 0 bases from V and 11 bases from J, with 17 bases in between. CDR1 and CDR2 (germline): LNHNV, YYDKDF (reference sequence). The CDR3 is 15 amino acids. CDR3 nucleotides: TGTGCCACCAGCAGAGAAATCGCAGGGAAAGTAACCCAGCATCTT. It translates to CATSREIAGKVTQHL.

This clonotype was found a few times. V gene TRBV12-3 or TRBV12-4 combines with J gene TRBJ2-1; tentative D call: TRBD1 (5 bases). Trimming removed 7 bases at V and 5 bases at J, with 12 bases between. The CDR3 has 13 amino acids. CDR3 residues: CASTPDKNNEQFF. CDR3 bases: TGTGCCAGCACTCCGGACAAAAACAATGAGCAGTTCTTC.

This clonotype was recorded a few times. The V call is TRBV12-3 or TRBV12-4, the J call TRBJ2-1; 7 nucleotides match TRBD1. Trimming removed 5 bases from V and 3 bases from J; junction bases left unmatched: 7. The CDR3 runs 15 residues. This CDR3 is CASSEDRSNYNEQFF. The CDR3 DNA sequence: TGTGCCAGCAGTGAGGACAGGAGTAACTACAATGAGCAGTTCTTC.

The rearrangement joins TRBV4-1 to TRBJ2-7; tentatively, D is TRBD1 or TRBD2 (5 bases each). This CDR3 region has 16 residues. The germline CDR1 and CDR2 sequences are MGHRA and YSYEKL. The V end lost 4 bases, the J end lost 4 bases, and 20 bases lay between the germline ends. The CDR3 protein is CASSLSGAADTYEQYF. The CDR3 bases are TGCGCCAGCAGCCTTTCCGGGGCGGCGGACACTTACGAGCAGTACTTC.

This clonotype has only a few counts. The CDR3 here is CSARQGSAGYTF. The CDR3, as DNA: TGCAGCGCCCGACAGGGCTCGGCAGGCTACACCTTC. This sequence joins TRBV29-1 and TRBJ1-2; 7 positions agree with TRBD1. V gave up 7 bases and J gave up 8 bases; unmatched junction bases: 10. Germline loops: CDR1 SQVTM, CDR2 ANQGSEA. The CDR3 covers 12 residues.

This clonotype was counted between two and nine times. The rearrangement links TRBV15 to TRBJ1-3; tentatively, D is TRBD1 (5 bases). This CDR3 spans 17 amino acids. Trimming removed 5 bases at V and 0 bases at J, with 17 bases between. Germline V gene lookup returns CDR1 LNHNV and CDR2 YYDKDF (reference sequence). The CDR3 coding sequence is TGTGCCACCAGCTCTGGCCCGGGACGGTCCTCTGGAAACACCATATATTTT. The encoded protein is CATSSGPGRSSGNTIYF.

This sequence joins TRBV20-1 and TRBJ1-5; 12 bases match TRBD1. Trimming removed 7 bases from V and 3 bases from J; junction bases left unmatched: 4. From germline, CDR1 is DFQATT and CDR2 SNEGSKA (reference sequence). This CDR3 is 14 amino acids long. The CDR3 DNA is TGCAGTGTCGGGACAGGGGGCCCCAATCAGCCCCAGCATTTT. This encodes CSVGTGGPNQPQHF.

The sample holds a few counts of this clonotype. The chain links TRBV29-1 to TRBJ2-1; D possibly matches TRBD1 or TRBD2 (5 bases each). Per germline, CDR1 SQVTM and CDR2 ANQGSEA. The CDR3 consists of 13 residues. V lost 8 bases and J lost 0, with 11 bases in between. The CDR3 here is CSTGGASYNEQFF. As DNA, the CDR3 is TGCAGCACTGGGGGAGCCTCCTACAATGAGCAGTTCTTC.

This clonotype has ten or more counts. V gene TRBV12-3 or TRBV12-4 combines with J gene TRBJ2-1, with TRBD2 matching over 11 bases. With 5 bases clipped from V and 4 bases from J, the junction kept 10 bases outside the gene matches. The CDR3 runs 17 residues. CDR3 protein: CASSGNLGLAEYNEQFF. As DNA, the CDR3 is TGTGCCAGCAGTGGAAACCTGGGACTAGCGGAATACAATGAGCAGTTCTTC.

The chain is built from TRBV6-1 and TRBJ1-4; TRBD1 might be the D (5 bases). The CDR3 is 16 amino acids. Germline CDR1 and CDR2: MNHNS and SASEGT. Between the trimmed V and J ends, which lost 6 bases and 8 bases, there was a span of 22 bases. This CDR3 is CASRGSGSQGREKLFF. For the CDR3, the DNA is TGTGCCAGCAGGGGGTCAGGGAGCCAGGGTAGAGAAAAACTGTTTTTT.

V is TRBV5-1 and J is TRBJ1-2; TRBD1 matches 9 bases. The ends lost 0 bases at V and 2 bases at J; junction bases unmatched: 5. Germline V lookup: CDR1 SGHRS, CDR2 YFSETQ. This CDR3 comprises 16 residues. The CDR3 spells CASSLDGQGWNYGYTF. The CDR3 bases are TGCGCCAGCAGCTTGGACGGACAGGGGTGGAACTATGGCTACACCTTC.

The V and J genes are TRBV12-3 or TRBV12-4 and TRBJ1-1; a possible D gene is TRBD1 (5 bases). The V end lost 5 bases, the J end lost 0 bases, and 10 bases lay between the germline ends. This CDR3 spans 14 amino acids. CDR3 sequence (DNA): TGTGCCAGCAGTGGAGGGGTCTTGAACACTGAAGCTTTCTTT. Translated: CASSGGVLNTEAFF.

Ten or more counts support this clonotype. V usage is TRBV10-3 and J usage is TRBJ2-6; 7 bases map to TRBD2. The junction had 6 bases not matched to a gene; V was cut back by 7 bases and J by 0 bases. The CDR3 has 16 amino acids. Germline CDR1 and CDR2: ENHRY and SYGVKD. CDR3 residues: CAINGGGPSGANVLTF. The CDR3 nucleotides read TGTGCCATCAATGGGGGAGGGCCCTCTGGGGCCAACGTCCTGACTTTC.

The table lists this clonotype with a few counts. DNA of the CDR3: TGTGCCAGCAGTGGGTCGGCAGGAACCTACACCTTC. Amino acid sequence: CASSGSAGTYTF. The chain uses TRBV2 and TRBJ1-2; D is undetermined. CDR1 SNHLY and CDR2 FYNNEI come from the germline V gene. The V gene lost 4 bases and the J gene lost 10 bases, with 13 bases spanning the gap. The CDR3 runs 12 residues. Supplemented by reference TRBV2 and TRBJ1-2, the full variable domain reads EPEVTQTPSHQVTQMGQEVILRCVPISNHLYFYWYRQILGQKVEFLVSFYNNEISEKSEIFDDQFSVERPDGSNFTLKIRSTKLEDSAMYFCASSGSAGTYTFGSGTRLTVV.

This clonotype turned up a few times. V gene TRBV12-3 or TRBV12-4 combines with J gene TRBJ1-6; maybe TRBD1 (5 bases). With 5 bases removed from V and 0 bases from J, the gap between germline ends came to 11 bases. There are 16 residues in the CDR3. In nucleotides, the CDR3 is TGTGCCAGCAGTCGCCGGGACGGCTCCTATAATTCACCCCTCCACTTT. Translated: CASSRRDGSYNSPLHF.